The entry below gives a single TCR beta chain sequence along with its context. Its specificity is unknown. Germline is not matched at one junction end, which may reflect a read error. A primer matching the constant region was used to make TCR beta cDNA from approximately 500 ng of total RNA. Amplification in three nested multiplex PCR rounds with slightly modified ARM-PCR gave rise to TCR beta libraries. For approximately 10 cycles apiece, the opening two PCR rounds ran with TRBV1-TRBV30 forward primers and a C-beta reverse primer. One entry per CDR3 protein results from TCRdb running MiXCR on the multiplex PCR reads. The sample comprises approximately 110,000 distinct CDR3 sequences, roughly three fifths of which are singletons, and around 8.4% rests with the top ten. This CDR3 is 14 amino acids long. CDR1 and CDR2 from the germline V gene are SGHRS and YFSETQ. Without any cell sorting, roughly 18-31 mg of bulk tissue yielded co-extracted RNA and DNA. Over 85% viable tumor cells were present in every tumor sample.

This entry is derived from a study of tumor-infiltrating lymphocytes in primary liver carcinoma. Study information: Patients of both sexes were 30 to 69 years old. Overall study findings and caveats: Only about 7-25% of top clones were detected in each of the five tumor regions. Researchers found tumor-adjacent and tumor-blood pairs overlapped less than tumor region pairs.

The chain recombines TRBV5-1 with TRBJ2-3; the match to TRBD1 covers 7 bases. This receptor was identified in a woman aged 60-75 years with primary liver carcinoma and hepatitis B virus infection. Specimen: liver tumor tissue from sampling region 3. Subset specified: tumor region T3, left-lateral pole. The CDR3 coding sequence is TGCGCCAGCCGCCGGGACAGACTCCCAGATATGCAGTATTTT. As protein: CASRRDRLPDMQYF.